This TCR beta chain was recovered during a study of regulatory T cells in long-lasting Graves disease. Broader study findings: Favored gene segments in persistent disease were TRBV28, TRBJ1-2 and TRBJ2-5. Patients with persistent Graves' had lower TCR diversity than newly diagnosed patients. The study examined only peripheral blood, not thyroid tissue.

Construction of the TCR beta libraries employed iRepertoire HTBI primers in conjunction with Arm-PCR of CDR3 regions. MiXCR was run by TCRdb on the multiplex PCR reads, yielding one entry per CDR3 protein. The sample holds 390,000 or so distinct CDR3 sequences, roughly 23% seen once. In the case of this clonotype: The antigen is unknown.

The time point was: persistent/refractory GD, antithyroid drugs over 5 years with positive TRAb. From PBMCs, RNA was extracted and then used to make the TCR library. This CDR3 is 13 amino acids long. V lost 5 bases to trimming and J lost 2 bases, with 13 bases between them. From germline, CDR1 is DFQATT and CDR2 SNEGSKA (reference sequence). This chain links TRBV20-1 with TRBJ2-7; D is possibly TRBD2 (6 bases). The clonotype originates from a middle-aged woman with Graves disease. The sequencing used peripheral blood mononuclear cells (PBMCs), collected when the disease was refractory, from a patient treated with antithyroid drugs. CDR3 in DNA: TGCAGTGCTCTCTCAGCGGGCGCCTACGAGCAGTACTTC. This gives the protein CSALSAGAYEQYF.